This is a list of T cell receptor beta chains from one sample in a study of T cells in Graves' hyperthyroidism and ophthalmopathy. TCRdb reanalysed the multiplex PCR reads using MiXCR and keeps one entry per CDR3 protein. This sample has around 660,000 distinct CDR3 sequences; 40% to 55% occur once, and the top ten carry more than 7%. Input material: peripheral blood or thyroid tissue (not recorded which). These receptors were obtained from an adult man with Graves' disease, either hyperthyroidism or ophthalmopathy (not recorded which). CDR3s include the opening cysteine and the closing phenylalanine or tryptophan. A D gene is named only where the DNA matches it firmly. A row's size may be missing; if present it is once, few, many or a size class.

>TRBJ1-1|TRBV5-1|NA|few
TGCGCCAGCAGCTTTACAGGGACGGAAAAAGCTTTCTTT
CASSFTGTEKAFF
>TRBJ1-6|TRBV7-2|NA|few
TGTGCCAGCCAAATTGCAACAAGGCCTGATAATTCACCCCTCCACTTT
CASQIATRPDNSPLHF
>TRBJ2-7|TRBV7-6|TRBD1|few
TGTGCCAGCAGACCCGGGACAGGCAGTACCTACGAGCAGTACTTC
CASRPGTGSTYEQYF
>TRBJ1-6|TRBV25-1|TRBD1|NA
TGTGCTACGGACAGGGGAATGGGAAATTCACCCCTCCACTTT
CATDRGMGNSPLHF
>TRBJ2-1|TRBV11-2|NA|NA
TGTGCCAGCAGCTTCGACGACAATGAGCAGTTCTTC
CASSFDDNEQFF
>TRBJ1-5|TRBV5-1|TRBD1|few
TGCGCCAGCAGCTTGGATGGCTACAGGGGTAATCAGCCCCAGCATTTT
CASSLDGYRGNQPQHF
>TRBJ1-4|TRBV2|TRBD1|few
TGTGCCAGTAGACAGGGTTATGAAAAACTGTTTTTT
CASRQGYEKLFF
>TRBJ2-2|TRBV5-4|TRBD2|NA
TGTGCCAGCAGCTTGGGACTAGCGGGAGGGCATACCGGGGAGCTGTTTTTT
CASSLGLAGGHTGELFF
>TRBJ1-2|TRBV12-5|NA|NA
TGTGCTAGTGGTTTGTTAGACAGGACCTATGGCTACACCTTC
CASGLLDRTYGYTF
>TRBJ2-7|TRBV6-5|TRBD2|NA
TGTGCCAGCAGATACGGGACTAGCGGGAGAACATACGAGCAGTACTTC
CASRYGTSGRTYEQYF
>TRBJ1-6|TRBV20-1|NA|NA
TGCAGAGATAGGCGGGGGCTGAATTCACCCCTCCACTTT
CRDRRGLNSPLHF
>TRBJ1-1|TRBV15|NA|many
TGTGCCACCAGCAGCGGTAACAACCCTGAAGCTTTCTTT
CATSSGNNPEAFF
>TRBJ1-1|TRBV12-3/TRBV12-4|NA|NA
TGTGCCAGCAGTTTAAGGGGAGTTGGCAGACGCACTGAAGCTTTCTTT
CASSLRGVGRRTEAFF
>TRBJ2-6|TRBV19|TRBD1|many
TGTGCCAGTAGTATAAACAGGGGCAACGTCCTGACTTTC
CASSINRGNVLTF
>TRBJ1-5|TRBV19|NA|NA
TGTGCCAGTAGTATAGTGGGGATTAGCAATCAGCCCCAGCATTTT
CASSIVGISNQPQHF
>TRBJ2-7|TRBV29-1|NA|NA
TGCAGCGTTGAAGTGCAGGGGGGTATCACCTACGAGCAGTGCTTC
CSVEVQGGITYEQCF
>TRBJ2-7|TRBV24-1|NA|many
TGTGCCACCAGTGATTCGGCAGGGCCCTACGAGCAGTACTTC
CATSDSAGPYEQYF
>TRBJ1-1|TRBV7-2|TRBD1|NA
TGCGCCAGCAGCCTAGCCGACAGGGACTCTGAAGCTTTCTTT
CASSLADRDSEAFF
>TRBJ2-5|TRBV20-1|TRBD2|many
TGCAGTGCTAGAGTGGCTAGCGGGGAGGAAGAGACCCAGTACTTC
CSARVASGEEETQYF
>TRBJ1-5|TRBV7-9|NA|NA
TGTGCCAGCAGCCAAGACTTGGCAGGGAAACAGCCCCAGCATTTT
CASSQDLAGKQPQHF
>TRBJ1-6|TRBV9|NA|few
TGTGCCAGCAGCGTAGTTGCAGCTAATAATTCACCCCTCCACTTT
CASSVVAANNSPLHF
>TRBJ1-4|TRBV2|NA|NA
TGTACCAGCAGTCGCCGGGAAAATGAAAAACTGTTTTTT
CTSSRRENEKLFF
>TRBJ1-1|TRBV5-1|NA|NA
TGCGCCAGCAGCTTGACCTCGGTTTTGAACACTGAAGCTTTCTTT
CASSLTSVLNTEAFF
>TRBJ1-4|TRBV6-1|TRBD1|NA
TGTGCCAGTGGGACAGGCGAATTAGCAACTAATGAAAAACTGTTTTTT
CASGTGELATNEKLFF
>TRBJ1-2|TRBV15|TRBD1|NA
TGTGCCACCAGCAGCACACCGGGACAGGGACGCGGCTACACCTTC
CATSSTPGQGRGYTF
>TRBJ1-1|TRBV14|NA|few
TGTGCCAGCAGCCAAGAAAAGTACACTGAAGCTTTCTTT
CASSQEKYTEAFF
>TRBJ1-2|TRBV29-1|NA|NA
TGCAGCGTTGTTCAACAGAACTATGGCTACACCTTC
CSVVQQNYGYTF
>TRBJ2-5|TRBV29-1|TRBD2|NA
TGCAGCGTGGGGACTAGCGGCCAAGAGACCCAGTACTTC
CSVGTSGQETQYF
>TRBJ1-3|TRBV11-3|NA|NA
TGTGCCAGCAGTACACAGATCTCTGGAAACACCATATATTTT
CASSTQISGNTIYF
>TRBJ1-5|TRBV7-9|NA|NA
TGTGCCAGCAGCTCTTTGGGTAGCAATCAGCCCCAGCATTTT
CASSSLGSNQPQHF
>TRBJ1-3|TRBV15|TRBD1|many
TGTGCCACCAGCTCCAGGGGGAGGCACACCATATATTTT
CATSSRGRHTIYF
>TRBJ1-2|TRBV5-5|NA|many
TGTGCCAGCAGCTTGGCAGGAATCTATGGCTACACCTTC
CASSLAGIYGYTF
>TRBJ2-2|TRBV7-9|TRBD1|NA
TGTGCCAGCAGCCTGGGACAGTTCACCGGGGAGCTGCTTTTT
CASSLGQFTGELLF
>TRBJ1-6|TRBV20-1|TRBD1|many
TGCAGTGCTCGAGGGGACAGGGAGATTTCACCCCTCCACTTT
CSARGDREISPLHF
>TRBJ1-2|TRBV19|NA|NA
TGTGCCAGTAGTACTTCGTTAGCGGCCGTCGGCTATGGCTACACCTTC
CASSTSLAAVGYGYTF
>TRBJ1-5|TRBV24-1|NA|NA
TGTGCCACCAGTGGGTCCGGGGGAAGGGATCAGCCCCAGCATTTT
CATSGSGGRDQPQHF
>TRBJ1-5|TRBV15|NA|many
TGTGCCACCAGCAGAGAGGTTAGCAATCAGCCCCAGCATTTT
CATSREVSNQPQHF
>TRBJ2-5|TRBV7-9|NA|few
TGTGCCAGCAGTTACAGGGCTCGGGAGACCCAGTACTTC
CASSYRARETQYF
>TRBJ1-5|TRBV6-1|NA|NA
TGTGCCAGCAGGTCCACCATTAATCAGCCCCAGCATTTT
CASRSTINQPQHF
>TRBJ1-4|TRBV7-4|NA|NA
TGTGCCAGCAGGCCGGGGGGAGCGGGGAAACTGTTTTTT
CASRPGGAGKLFF
>TRBJ1-1|TRBV9|NA|many
TGTGCCAGCAGCGTAGGGAGAGCGGATGAAGCTTTCTTT
CASSVGRADEAFF
>TRBJ1-5|TRBV12-3/TRBV12-4|NA|NA
TGTGCCAGCAGTCGGGATACAGGGTACAATCAGCCCCAGCATTTT
CASSRDTGYNQPQHF
>TRBJ1-5|TRBV5-5|TRBD1|NA
TGTGCCAGCAGCTTGTTAACAGGGGGCGTCAATCAGCCCCAGCATTTT
CASSLLTGGVNQPQHF
>TRBJ2-7|TRBV20-1|NA|NA
TGCAGTGCTGGAGGGGACTGGGACGCCAACTACGAGCAGTACTTC
CSAGGDWDANYEQYF
>TRBJ2-2|TRBV7-9|TRBD1|NA
TGTGCCAGCAGCCCGCCACCGGGACAGGCGAACACCGGGGAGCTGTTTTTT
CASSPPPGQANTGELFF
>TRBJ2-7|TRBV19|TRBD1|many
TGTGCCAGTAGTGCGGGACAGGCCTACGAGCAGTACTTC
CASSAGQAYEQYF
>TRBJ1-2|TRBV12-3/TRBV12-4|TRBD1|many
TGTGCCAGCAGTAGGGACAGATCTAACTATGGCTACACCTTC
CASSRDRSNYGYTF
>TRBJ1-2|TRBV19|NA|NA
TGTGCCAGTAGTGAGAGAAAATACTATGGCTACACCTTC
CASSERKYYGYTF
>TRBJ2-7|TRBV7-2|TRBD1|NA
TGTGCCAGCAGCTGGACAGGGACCGAGCAGTACTTC
CASSWTGTEQYF
>TRBJ2-5|TRBV29-1|TRBD1|NA
TGCAGCGTTGAAGGGACAGGGGTGGAAGAGACCCAGTACTTC
CSVEGTGVEETQYF
>TRBJ2-7|TRBV20-1|TRBD2|few
TGCAGTGCTAGACCAGGGACTAGCGGGGCTTACGAGCAGTACTTC
CSARPGTSGAYEQYF
>TRBJ1-2|TRBV2|NA|few
TGTGCCAGCAGTGTCCCTAAGCGGCGGACGGAGAACTATGGCTACACCTTC
CASSVPKRRTENYGYTF
>TRBJ1-1|TRBV2|NA|NA
TGTGCCAGCAGTGTCTGGGTTCTCGGGACCCCTGAAGCTTTCTTT
CASSVWVLGTPEAFF
>TRBJ2-5|TRBV15|NA|NA
TGTGCCACCAGCAGAGATAGGACTGAAGAGACCCAGTACTTC
CATSRDRTEETQYF
>TRBJ2-3|TRBV25-1|NA|NA
TGTGCCAGCAGCCCGAATGGAGATACGCAGTATTTT
CASSPNGDTQYF